This TCR beta chain was documented in a study of T cell changes during pregnancy in multiple sclerosis. Only in-frame clones appear in the TCRdb table, and some are missing; sequencing was by immunoSEQ multiplex PCR. The sample has more than 90,000 clones; 92% are singletons. Trimming cost V 6 bases and J 1 base, with 16 bases left between them. The CDR3 covers 16 residues. Germline-derived CDR1 and CDR2 are KGHSH and LQKENI. This receptor was obtained from a female donor with multiple sclerosis, enrolled in a pregnancy study. The gene calls are TRBV18 and TRBJ2-4, with D possibly TRBD2 on 6 matching bases. The sample in question was peripheral blood, obtained after pregnancy. CDR3 sequence reads: CASSQLEGGAKNIQYF. The CDR3 region has the DNA TGTGCCAGCTCCCAACTAGAAGGAGGGGCCAAAAACATTCAGTACTTC.